The rows below give T cell receptor beta chains drawn from one sample of a study of T cells in Graves' hyperthyroidism and ophthalmopathy. TCRdb re-called the multiplex PCR reads through MiXCR, storing one row per CDR3 protein. The table records a few hundred thousand distinct CDR3 sequences, approximately 22% of them present only once. The sequenced sample consisted of blood. Receptors originate from a woman in her seventies with Graves' ophthalmopathy. Each CDR3 is given with its conserved first and last residue. The D gene is left open where the match is weak. Some rows mark clone size as missing; the rest say once, few, many or name a class of expanded clone.

clone_size	d_call	v_call	j_call	cdr3_nt	cdr3_aa
-	-	TRBV2	TRBJ1-2	TGTGCCAGCAGCGGCCGGGGGGGCGGGGGCTACACCTTC	CASSGRGGGGYTF
few	-	TRBV18	TRBJ2-7	TGTGCCAGCTCACCACCCACCTACGAGCAGTACTTC	CASSPPTYEQYF
-	-	TRBV11-2	TRBJ2-1	TGTGCCAGCAGCGTAGAGCAAGGCTACAATGAGCAGTTCTTC	CASSVEQGYNEQFF
-	TRBD1	TRBV18	TRBJ2-7	TGTGCCAGCTCACAAGGGACAGCCGAGTATGAGCAGTACTTC	CASSQGTAEYEQYF
-	-	TRBV3-1	TRBJ2-1	TGTGCCAGCAGCCAAGAGTTTCCGGGACGGGCGTACAATGAGCAGTTCTTC	CASSQEFPGRAYNEQFF
-	-	TRBV5-6	TRBJ1-1	TGTGCCAGCAGCTTACTCGCCAGTGAAGCTTTCTTT	CASSLLASEAFF
-	-	TRBV7-2	TRBJ1-1	TGTGCCAGCAGCTTAGTATACATGAACACTGAAGCTTTCTTT	CASSLVYMNTEAFF
many	TRBD1	TRBV12-3/TRBV12-4	TRBJ1-5	TGTGCCAGCAGTTTATCGAGACAGGGGGCTTTCGGCAATCAGCCCCAGCATTTT	CASSLSRQGAFGNQPQHF
-	-	TRBV7-2	TRBJ1-2	TGTGCCAGCAGCTTGCTGGGCCATAACTATGGCTACACCTTC	CASSLLGHNYGYTF
many	-	TRBV6-5	TRBJ2-7	TGTGCCAGCAGTTACTCAGGCGGGATGTGGGACTCAAAGTCCTACGAGCAGTACTTC	CASSYSGGMWDSKSYEQYF
many	TRBD2	TRBV3-1	TRBJ2-7	TGTGCCAGCAGCCAGGGACTAGCGGGCTCCGAGCAGTACTTC	CASSQGLAGSEQYF
few	-	TRBV30	TRBJ1-2	TGTGCCTGGAGACAGCAAGGGGTAGTAGGCTACACCTTC	CAWRQQGVVGYTF
few	TRBD2	TRBV5-1	TRBJ2-7	TGCGCCAGCAGCTCCTCCGGGACTAGTATCGACGAGCAGTACTTC	CASSSSGTSIDEQYF
-	-	TRBV9	TRBJ2-3	TGTGCCAGCAGCGTAGAGGGGGTAGCCACAGATACGCAGTATTTT	CASSVEGVATDTQYF
many	-	TRBV7-9	TRBJ2-7	TGTGCCAGCAGCCCCACCGTAGCCCCGACCGAGCAGTACTTC	CASSPTVAPTEQYF
few	TRBD2	TRBV20-1	TRBJ2-7	TGCAGTGCTAGCCGACCGGGACTAGCGGGAGGGATCTCCTACGAGCAGTACTTC	CSASRPGLAGGISYEQYF
many	TRBD1	TRBV28	TRBJ1-5	TGTGCCAGCAGTTCCCCCCAACAGGGGTATAGCAATCAGCCCCAGCATTTT	CASSSPQQGYSNQPQHF
many	-	TRBV2	TRBJ2-3	TGTGCCTCAGCAGGGCAGGGGAGAACAGATACGCAGTATTTT	CASAGQGRTDTQYF
many	TRBD2	TRBV3-1	TRBJ2-7	TGTGCCAGCAGCCAGTCTAGCGGGAGTTACGAGCAGTACTTC	CASSQSSGSYEQYF
many	-	TRBV5-1	TRBJ2-1	TGCGCCAGCAGCTTGGTGGCGGTGTGGAATGAGCAGTTCTTC	CASSLVAVWNEQFF
many	-	TRBV2	TRBJ2-7	TGTGCCAGCGAAAGAGGGGGATGGTCCTACGAGCAGTACTTC	CASERGGWSYEQYF
many	-	TRBV20-1	TRBJ2-1	TGCAGTGCTAGGGACCTTAAACGGACAAGCACCTACAATGAGCAGTTCTTC	CSARDLKRTSTYNEQFF
-	-	TRBV15	TRBJ2-1	TGTGCCACCAGCAGGCCCTCCGCAGGGCTTCACAATGAGCAGTTCTTC	CATSRPSAGLHNEQFF
many	-	TRBV28	TRBJ2-4	TGTGCCAGCAGTTCCATGGCCGGGGGACCCAAAAACATTCAGTACTTC	CASSSMAGGPKNIQYF
-	-	TRBV28	TRBJ2-3	TGTGCCAGCAGCCCGACCGTGGGAAGGGCAGGGGCAGATACGCAGTATTTT	CASSPTVGRAGADTQYF
-	TRBD2	TRBV5-5	TRBJ2-3	TGTGCCAGCAGCCCTATACTAGCGGCCGAGCAGTATTTT	CASSPILAAEQYF
-	-	TRBV3-1	TRBJ2-1	TGTGCCAGCAGCCCCAGATCCGGACGGAGGGTTAATGAGCAGTTCTTC	CASSPRSGRRVNEQFF
-	-	TRBV20-1	TRBJ2-5	TGCAGTGCTAGGCGTGGTTTCGAGACCCAGTACTTC	CSARRGFETQYF
few	TRBD1	TRBV28	TRBJ1-5	TGTGCCAGCCTCAAGGGACAGGCGAATCAGCCCCAGCATTTT	CASLKGQANQPQHF
many	-	TRBV6-2/TRBV6-3	TRBJ1-5	TGTGCCAGCAGTTACTCCCAGGGATTCGGTCAGCCCCAGCATTTT	CASSYSQGFGQPQHF
-	-	TRBV10-1	TRBJ2-2	TGCGCCAGATCCATCCTAAAGGGGGCGGGGGGGGAGCTGTTTTTT	CARSILKGAGGELFF
-	-	TRBV20-1	TRBJ1-1	TGCAGTGCTAGAGTCCCCATAGGGGACACTGAAGCTTTCTTT	CSARVPIGDTEAFF
few	-	TRBV6-1	TRBJ1-4	TGTGCCAGCAGTTCCCATCCAGCTAATGAAAAACTGTTTTTT	CASSSHPANEKLFF
few	-	TRBV6-5	TRBJ2-2	TGTGCCAGCAGTTACTCCACCAGGGTCACCGGGGAGCTGTTTTTT	CASSYSTRVTGELFF
many	-	TRBV12-3/TRBV12-4	TRBJ1-1	TGTGCCAGCACCGCAAGTGTGATAGCTGAAGCTTTCTTT	CASTASVIAEAFF
many	-	TRBV12-3/TRBV12-4	TRBJ1-1	TGTGCCAGCAGATTAGGGGTTGAGGTGGGGGCTTTCTTT	CASRLGVEVGAFF
many	TRBD1	TRBV28	TRBJ1-2	TGTGCCAGCAGTGTTGTTGGGACAGGGGCGTATGGCTACACCTTC	CASSVVGTGAYGYTF
few	-	TRBV12-3/TRBV12-4	TRBJ2-4	TGTGCCAGCGGTCCCCTAGGGGGGATTCAGTACTTC	CASGPLGGIQYF
few	-	TRBV6-2/TRBV6-3	TRBJ2-7	TGTGCCAGCAGTTACCGCTACGAGCAGTACTTC	CASSYRYEQYF
many	-	TRBV5-1	TRBJ2-3	TGCGCCAGCAGCTGGATAGGGAGAGATACGCAGTATTTT	CASSWIGRDTQYF
-	-	TRBV9	TRBJ2-2	TGTGCCAACAGTCCAGCGGTGAACACCGGGGAGCTGTTTTTT	CANSPAVNTGELFF
-	-	TRBV24-1	TRBJ1-1	TGTGCCACCAGTGAAGGCGGAGTAGGGAACACTGAAGCTTTCTTT	CATSEGGVGNTEAFF
many	TRBD2	TRBV2	TRBJ2-1	TGTGCCAGCAGTGATGCGGGAGCACGTTACAATGAGCAGTTCTTC	CASSDAGARYNEQFF
few	-	TRBV27	TRBJ2-7	TGTGCCAGCAGTTTATTCTGGGGGGGCTCCGAGCAGTACTTC	CASSLFWGGSEQYF
many	-	TRBV3-1	TRBJ2-1	TGTGCCAGCAGCCAAGATCGGTCGGGGGAGCAGTTCTTC	CASSQDRSGEQFF
-	-	TRBV3-1	TRBJ1-2	TGTGCCAGCAGCCAAGGTCGGGGGTACGGCTACACCTTC	CASSQGRGYGYTF
few	TRBD2	TRBV20-1	TRBJ2-2	TGCAGTGCTAGAGATTGGGGACTAGCGGGAGGGCCAGTTGGCACCGGGGAGCTGTTTTTT	CSARDWGLAGGPVGTGELFF
many	TRBD1	TRBV10-3	TRBJ1-1	TGTGCCATCAATACCGCCGGGACAGTGAACACTGAAGCTTTCTTT	CAINTAGTVNTEAFF
-	-	TRBV15	TRBJ1-1	TGTGCCACCAGCAGAGATTTAAACACTGAAGCTTTCTTT	CATSRDLNTEAFF
-	TRBD1	TRBV5-1	TRBJ1-5	TGTGCCAGCAGTTTAGAGGGGGCAAATCAGCCCCAGCATTTT	CASSLEGANQPQHF
once	TRBD2	TRBV19	TRBJ2-2	TGTGCCAGTAGATGGGTGGCTAGCGGGCAAAACACCGGGGAGCTGTTTTTT	CASRWVASGQNTGELFF
few	-	TRBV7-2	TRBJ1-1	TGTGCCAGCAGCTTAGTGGGGGCGTACACTGAAGCTTTCTTT	CASSLVGAYTEAFF
-	TRBD2	TRBV6-9	TRBJ2-4	TGTGCCAGCAGTTGGGGGACTAGCGGGAGGGTACTTTACTTC	CASSWGTSGRVLYF
many	TRBD2	TRBV5-6	TRBJ2-1	TGTGCCAGCAGCGAGTTGGGACTAGCGGGAGCAACCTACAATGAGCAGTTCTTC	CASSELGLAGATYNEQFF
few	TRBD2	TRBV6-1	TRBJ2-3	TGTGCCAGCAGTTACGCGGCCGGGACTAGCGGGCTATCCACAGATACGCAGTATTTT	CASSYAAGTSGLSTDTQYF
-	-	TRBV9	TRBJ2-3	TGTGCCAGCAGCCTCACTAGGGGACCTAGCACAGATACGCAGTATTTT	CASSLTRGPSTDTQYF
many	-	TRBV12-3/TRBV12-4	TRBJ1-4	TGTGCCAGCAGTTTCTTTGGGACAACTAATGAAAAACTGTTTTTT	CASSFFGTTNEKLFF